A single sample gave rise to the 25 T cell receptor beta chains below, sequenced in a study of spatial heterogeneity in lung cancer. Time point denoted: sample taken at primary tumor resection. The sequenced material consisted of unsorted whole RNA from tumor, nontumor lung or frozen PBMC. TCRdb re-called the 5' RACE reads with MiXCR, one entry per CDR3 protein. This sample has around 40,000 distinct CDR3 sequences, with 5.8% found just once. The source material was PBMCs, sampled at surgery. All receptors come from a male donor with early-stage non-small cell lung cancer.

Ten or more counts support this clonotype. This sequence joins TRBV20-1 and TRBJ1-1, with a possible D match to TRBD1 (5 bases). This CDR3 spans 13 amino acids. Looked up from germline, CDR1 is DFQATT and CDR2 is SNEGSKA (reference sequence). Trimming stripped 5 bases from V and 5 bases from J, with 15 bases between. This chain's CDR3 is CSAQVLGRTEAFF. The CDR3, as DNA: TGCAGTGCTCAGGTTCTGGGGCGAACTGAAGCTTTCTTT.

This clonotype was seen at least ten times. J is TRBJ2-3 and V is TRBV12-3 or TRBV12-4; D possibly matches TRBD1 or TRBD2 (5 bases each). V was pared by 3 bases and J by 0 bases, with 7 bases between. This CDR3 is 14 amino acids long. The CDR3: CASSLGVSTDTQYF. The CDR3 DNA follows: TGTGCCAGCAGTTTGGGGGTTAGCACAGATACGCAGTATTTT.

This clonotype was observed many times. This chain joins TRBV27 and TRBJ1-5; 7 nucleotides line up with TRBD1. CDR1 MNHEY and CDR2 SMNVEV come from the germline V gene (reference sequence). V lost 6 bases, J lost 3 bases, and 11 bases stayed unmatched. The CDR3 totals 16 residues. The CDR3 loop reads CASSQLGQIDNQPQHF. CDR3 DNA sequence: TGTGCCAGCAGCCAACTGGGACAGATTGACAATCAGCCCCAGCATTTT.

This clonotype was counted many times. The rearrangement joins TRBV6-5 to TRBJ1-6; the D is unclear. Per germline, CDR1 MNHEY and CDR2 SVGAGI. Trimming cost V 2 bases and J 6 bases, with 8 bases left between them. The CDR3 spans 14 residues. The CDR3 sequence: CASSYRTVNSPLHF. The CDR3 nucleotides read TGTGCCAGCAGTTACCGGACCGTTAATTCACCCCTCCACTTT.

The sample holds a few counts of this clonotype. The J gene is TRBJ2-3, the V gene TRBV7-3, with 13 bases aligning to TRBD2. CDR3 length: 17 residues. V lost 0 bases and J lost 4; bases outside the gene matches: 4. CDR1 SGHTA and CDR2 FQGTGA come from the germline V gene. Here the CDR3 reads CASSLTTSGGASDTQYF. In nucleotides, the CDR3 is TGTGCCAGCAGCTTAACTACTAGCGGGGGGGCCTCAGATACGCAGTATTTT.

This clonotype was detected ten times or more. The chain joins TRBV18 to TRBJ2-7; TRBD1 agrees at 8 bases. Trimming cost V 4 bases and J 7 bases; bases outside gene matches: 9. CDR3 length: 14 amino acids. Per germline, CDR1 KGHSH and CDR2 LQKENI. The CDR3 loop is CASSLAVQGGEQYF. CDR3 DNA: TGTGCCAGCTCACTCGCCGTACAGGGGGGAGAGCAGTACTTC.

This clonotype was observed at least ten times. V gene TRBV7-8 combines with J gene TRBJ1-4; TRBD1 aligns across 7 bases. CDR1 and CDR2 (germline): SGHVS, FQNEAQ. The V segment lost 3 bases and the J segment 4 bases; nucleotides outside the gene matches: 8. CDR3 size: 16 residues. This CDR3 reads CASSFSQGENNEKLFF. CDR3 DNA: TGTGCCAGCAGCTTTTCGCAGGGGGAGAATAATGAAAAACTGTTTTTT.

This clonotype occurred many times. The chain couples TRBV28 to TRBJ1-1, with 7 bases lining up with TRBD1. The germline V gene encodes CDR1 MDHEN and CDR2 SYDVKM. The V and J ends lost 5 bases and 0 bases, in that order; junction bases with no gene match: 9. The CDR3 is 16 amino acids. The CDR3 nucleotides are TGTGCCAGCAGTCCGACAGAGGGGGCCGTGAACACTGAAGCTTTCTTT. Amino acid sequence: CASSPTEGAVNTEAFF.

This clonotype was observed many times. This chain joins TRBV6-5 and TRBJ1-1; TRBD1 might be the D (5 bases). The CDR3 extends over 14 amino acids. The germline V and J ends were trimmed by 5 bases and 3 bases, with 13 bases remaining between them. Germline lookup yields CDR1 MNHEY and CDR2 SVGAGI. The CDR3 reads CASSTPRVDTEAFF. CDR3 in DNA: TGTGCCAGCAGTACGCCCAGGGTGGACACTGAAGCTTTCTTT.

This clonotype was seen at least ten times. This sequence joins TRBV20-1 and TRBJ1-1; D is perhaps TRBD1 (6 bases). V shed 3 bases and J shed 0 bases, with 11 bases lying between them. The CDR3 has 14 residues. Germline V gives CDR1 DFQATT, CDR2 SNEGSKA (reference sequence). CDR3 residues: CSARAQGMNTEAFF. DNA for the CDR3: TGCAGTGCTAGGGCACAGGGCATGAACACTGAAGCTTTCTTT.

Here the CDR3 DNA reads TGTGCCAGCAGCGTCAGACAGGGGGCATCCACTGAAGCTTTCTTT. Translation gives CASSVRQGASTEAFF. V gene TRBV3-1 combines with J gene TRBJ1-1; 10 positions match TRBD1. V dropped 5 bases and J dropped 4; count of bases not matched to a gene: 7. Per the germline V gene, CDR1 is LGHDT and CDR2 is YNNKEL (reference sequence). This CDR3 has 15 residues.

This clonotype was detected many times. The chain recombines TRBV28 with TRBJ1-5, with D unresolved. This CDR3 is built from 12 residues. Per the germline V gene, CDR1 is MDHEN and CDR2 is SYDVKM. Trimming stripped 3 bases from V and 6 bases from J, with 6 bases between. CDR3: CASSFRGQPQHF. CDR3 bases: TGTGCCAGCAGTTTTCGGGGTCAGCCCCAGCATTTT.

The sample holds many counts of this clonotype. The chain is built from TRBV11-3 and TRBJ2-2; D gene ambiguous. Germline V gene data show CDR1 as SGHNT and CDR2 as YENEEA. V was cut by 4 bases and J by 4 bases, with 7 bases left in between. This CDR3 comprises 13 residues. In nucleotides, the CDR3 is TGTGCCAGCAGCTCCCTAGGCACCGGGGAGCTGTTTTTT. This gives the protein CASSSLGTGELFF.

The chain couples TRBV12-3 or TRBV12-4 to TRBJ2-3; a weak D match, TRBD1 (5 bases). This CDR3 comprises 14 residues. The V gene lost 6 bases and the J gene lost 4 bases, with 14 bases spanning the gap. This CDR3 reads CASSQDIGSDTQYF. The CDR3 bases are TGTGCCAGCAGCCAGGACATAGGGTCAGATACGCAGTATTTT.

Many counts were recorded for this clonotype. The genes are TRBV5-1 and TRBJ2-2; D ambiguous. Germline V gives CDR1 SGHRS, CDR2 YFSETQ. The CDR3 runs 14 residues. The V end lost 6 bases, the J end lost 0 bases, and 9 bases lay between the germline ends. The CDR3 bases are TGCGCCAGCAAGGCAGTCGCGAACACCGGGGAGCTGTTTTTT. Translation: CASKAVANTGELFF.

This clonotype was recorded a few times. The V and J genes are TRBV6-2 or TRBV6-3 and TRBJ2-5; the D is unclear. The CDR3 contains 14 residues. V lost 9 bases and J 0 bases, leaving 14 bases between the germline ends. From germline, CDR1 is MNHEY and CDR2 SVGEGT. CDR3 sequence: CASDRGVNQETQYF. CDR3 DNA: TGTGCCAGTGACCGTGGAGTCAACCAAGAGACCCAGTACTTC.

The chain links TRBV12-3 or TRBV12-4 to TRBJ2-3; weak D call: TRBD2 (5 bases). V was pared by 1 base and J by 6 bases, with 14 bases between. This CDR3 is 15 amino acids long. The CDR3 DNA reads TGTGCCAGCAGTTTAGGGACTTCTCGTTCGGATACGCAGTATTTT. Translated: CASSLGTSRSDTQYF.

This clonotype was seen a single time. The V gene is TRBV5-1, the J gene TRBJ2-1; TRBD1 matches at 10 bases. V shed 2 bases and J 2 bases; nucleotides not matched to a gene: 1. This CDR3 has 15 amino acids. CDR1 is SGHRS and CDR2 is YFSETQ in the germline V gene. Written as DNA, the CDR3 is TGCGCCAGCAGCTTCGGACAGGGGGCCTACAATGAGCAGTTCTTC. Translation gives CASSFGQGAYNEQFF.

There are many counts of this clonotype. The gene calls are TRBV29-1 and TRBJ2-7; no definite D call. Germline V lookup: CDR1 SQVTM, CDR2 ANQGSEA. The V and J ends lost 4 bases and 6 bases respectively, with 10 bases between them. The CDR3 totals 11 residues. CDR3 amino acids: CSVVHSAEQYF. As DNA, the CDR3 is TGCAGCGTTGTCCACAGCGCCGAGCAGTACTTC.

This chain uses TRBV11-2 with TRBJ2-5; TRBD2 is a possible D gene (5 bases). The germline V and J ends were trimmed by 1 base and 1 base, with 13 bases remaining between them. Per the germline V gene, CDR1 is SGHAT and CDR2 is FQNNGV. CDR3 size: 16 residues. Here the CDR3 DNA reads TGTGCCAGCAGCTTAGTTTCTAGCATCAGCCAAGAGACCCAGTACTTC. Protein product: CASSLVSSISQETQYF.

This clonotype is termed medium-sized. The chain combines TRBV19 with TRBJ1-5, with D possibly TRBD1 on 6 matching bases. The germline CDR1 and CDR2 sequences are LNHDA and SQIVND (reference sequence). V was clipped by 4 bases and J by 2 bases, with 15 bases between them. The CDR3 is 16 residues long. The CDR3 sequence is CASSTPGAAGNQPQHF. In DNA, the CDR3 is TGTGCCAGTAGTACCCCAGGGGCAGCGGGCAATCAGCCCCAGCATTTT.

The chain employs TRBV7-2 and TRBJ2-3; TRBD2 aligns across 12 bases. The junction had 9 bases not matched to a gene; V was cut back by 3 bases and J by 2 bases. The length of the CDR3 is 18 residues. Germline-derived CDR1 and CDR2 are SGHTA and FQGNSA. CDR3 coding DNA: TGTGCCAGCAGCTTCGCTCTAGCGGGGGGGAGGGACACAGATACGCAGTATTTT. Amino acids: CASSFALAGGRDTDTQYF.

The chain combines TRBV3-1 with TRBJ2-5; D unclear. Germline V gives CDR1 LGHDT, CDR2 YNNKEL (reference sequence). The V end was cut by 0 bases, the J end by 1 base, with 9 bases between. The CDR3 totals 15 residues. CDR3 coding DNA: TGTGCCAGCAGCCAAGATCCCGGGCCCCAAGAGACCCAGTACTTC. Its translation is CASSQDPGPQETQYF.

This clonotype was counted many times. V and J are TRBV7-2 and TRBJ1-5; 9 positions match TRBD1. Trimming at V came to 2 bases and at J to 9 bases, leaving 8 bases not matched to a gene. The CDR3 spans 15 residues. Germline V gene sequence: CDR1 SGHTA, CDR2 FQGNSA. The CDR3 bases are TGTGCCAGCAGCTTAACCGGGACAGGGTCATCGCCCCAGCATTTT. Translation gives CASSLTGTGSSPQHF. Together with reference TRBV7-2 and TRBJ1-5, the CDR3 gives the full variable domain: GAGVSQSPSNKVTEKGKDVELRCDPISGHTALYWYRQSLGQGLEFLIYFQGNSAPDKSGLPSDRFSAERTGGSVSTLTIQRTQQEDSAVYLCASSLTGTGSSPQHFGDGTRLSIL.

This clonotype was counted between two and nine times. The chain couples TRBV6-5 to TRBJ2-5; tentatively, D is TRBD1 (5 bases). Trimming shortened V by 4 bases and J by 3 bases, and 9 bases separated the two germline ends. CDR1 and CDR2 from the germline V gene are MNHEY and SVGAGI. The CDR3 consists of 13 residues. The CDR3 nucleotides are TGTGCCAGCAGTTTCGGACAAAAAGAGACCCAGTACTTC. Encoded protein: CASSFGQKETQYF.